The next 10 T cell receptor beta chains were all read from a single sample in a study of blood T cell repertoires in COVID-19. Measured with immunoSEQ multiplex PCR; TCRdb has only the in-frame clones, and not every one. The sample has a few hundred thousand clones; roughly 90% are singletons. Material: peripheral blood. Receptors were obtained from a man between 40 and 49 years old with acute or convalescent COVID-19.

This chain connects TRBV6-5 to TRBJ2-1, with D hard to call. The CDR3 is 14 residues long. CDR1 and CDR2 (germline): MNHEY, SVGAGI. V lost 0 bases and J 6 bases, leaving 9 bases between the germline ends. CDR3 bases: TGTGCCAGCAGTTACTCATCGCTAGGCAATGAGCAGTTCTTC. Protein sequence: CASSYSSLGNEQFF.

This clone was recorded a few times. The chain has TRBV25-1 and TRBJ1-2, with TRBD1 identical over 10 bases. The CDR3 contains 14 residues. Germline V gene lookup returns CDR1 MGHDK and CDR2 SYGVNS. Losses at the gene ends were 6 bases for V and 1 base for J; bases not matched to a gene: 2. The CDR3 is CASRRTGGNYGYTF. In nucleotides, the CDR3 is TGTGCCAGCAGGCGGACAGGGGGTAACTATGGCTACACCTTC.

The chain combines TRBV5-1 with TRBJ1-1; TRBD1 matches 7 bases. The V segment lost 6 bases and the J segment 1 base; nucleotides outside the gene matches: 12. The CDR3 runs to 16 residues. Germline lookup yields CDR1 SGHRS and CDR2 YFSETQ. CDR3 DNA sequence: TGCGCCAGCACCCAAGGGGGCCGGGACAGGAACACTGAAGCTTTCTTT. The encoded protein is CASTQGGRDRNTEAFF.

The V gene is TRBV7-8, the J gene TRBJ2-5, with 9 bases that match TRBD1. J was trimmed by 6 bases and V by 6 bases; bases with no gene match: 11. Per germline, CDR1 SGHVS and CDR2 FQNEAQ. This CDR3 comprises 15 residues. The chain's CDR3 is CASRELRGQGKTQYF. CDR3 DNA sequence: TGTGCCAGCAGAGAGCTTAGGGGACAGGGCAAGACCCAGTACTTC.

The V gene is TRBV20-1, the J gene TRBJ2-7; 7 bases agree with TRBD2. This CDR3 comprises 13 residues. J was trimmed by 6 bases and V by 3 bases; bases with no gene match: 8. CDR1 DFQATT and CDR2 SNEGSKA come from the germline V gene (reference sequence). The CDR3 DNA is TGCAGTGCTAGTGGCGCGGGAGACGGCGAGCAGTACTTC. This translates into CSASGAGDGEQYF.

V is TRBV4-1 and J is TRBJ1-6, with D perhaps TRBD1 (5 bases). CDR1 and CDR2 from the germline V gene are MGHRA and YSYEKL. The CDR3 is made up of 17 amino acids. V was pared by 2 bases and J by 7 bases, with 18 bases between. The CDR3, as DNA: TGCGCCAGCAGCCAAACCCGGGGACTCCAAGGCAATTCACCCCTCCACTTT. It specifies CASSQTRGLQGNSPLHF.

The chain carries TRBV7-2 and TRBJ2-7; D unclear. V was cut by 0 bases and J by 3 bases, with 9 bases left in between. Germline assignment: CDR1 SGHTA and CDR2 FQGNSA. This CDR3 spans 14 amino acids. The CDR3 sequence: CASSLARGSYEQYF. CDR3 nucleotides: TGTGCCAGCAGCTTAGCGCGCGGCAGCTACGAGCAGTACTTC.

The CDR3 bases are TGTGCCAGCAGTGGACGCATGAGCGGAGATTTCACAGATACGCAGTATTTT. It translates to CASSGRMSGDFTDTQYF. This chain links TRBV6-1 with TRBJ2-3; D is possibly TRBD2 (5 bases). The germline CDR1 and CDR2 sequences are MNHNS and SASEGT. The CDR3 consists of 17 residues. Trimming pared 4 bases from V and 2 bases from J, leaving 19 bases between.

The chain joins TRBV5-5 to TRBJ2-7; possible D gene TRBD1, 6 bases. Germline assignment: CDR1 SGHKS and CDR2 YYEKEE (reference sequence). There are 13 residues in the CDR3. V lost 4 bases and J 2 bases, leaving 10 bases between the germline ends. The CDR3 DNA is TGTGCCAGCAGCCTCAGGGACACCTACGAGCAGTACTTC. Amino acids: CASSLRDTYEQYF. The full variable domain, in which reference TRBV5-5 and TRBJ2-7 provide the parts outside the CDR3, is DAGVTQSPTHLIKTRGQQVTLRCSPISGHKSVSWYQQVLGQGPQFIFQYYEKEERGRGNFPDRFSARQFPNYSSELNVNALLLGDSALYLCASSLRDTYEQYFGPGTRLTVT.

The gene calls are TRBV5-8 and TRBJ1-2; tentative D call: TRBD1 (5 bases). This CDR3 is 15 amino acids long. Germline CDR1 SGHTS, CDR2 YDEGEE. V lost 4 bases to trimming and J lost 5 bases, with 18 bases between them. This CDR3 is CASSPGGFQVYGYTF. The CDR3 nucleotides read TGTGCCAGCAGCCCCGGGGGGTTCCAAGTATATGGCTACACCTTC.